Sequencing of this T cell receptor beta chain was carried out in a study of blood T cell repertoires in COVID-19 (dated by TCRdb to the early 2020s). For the wider study: Collaborator samples came from the United States, Italy and Spain and covered acute and convalescent phases of COVID-19. The material from the prospective study consisted of cDNA or gDNA derived from T cells, B-cell-depleted T cells, or PBMCs. A freely available public database, intended as a resource for researchers studying the immune response to SARS-CoV-2, is where the repertoires were released. Samples were obtained from the ongoing ImmuneRACE study (first 160 participants) and from 1,254 subjects provided by 6 global collaborators. Nearly every sample came with metadata listing a de-identified subject ID, COVID-19 status, age in years and sex. Subjects who had been exposed to COVID-19, were actively infected with it, or had recovered from it provided the deeply sampled blood TCRbeta repertoires that made up the dataset. Where HLA class I and class II types were available, the types were taken from metadata supplied by the sample provider, not from assay-based typing.

The immunoSEQ Assay, a bias-controlled multiplex PCR, was used to amplify TCRbeta CDR3 regions from genomic DNA. In the authors' own workflow: The number of nucleated cells in each sample was estimated from the amplification of reference gene primers within the assay. Sequence reads were collapsed and filtered to measure the absolute abundance of every unique TCRbeta CDR3 rearrangement. For each sample, productive Simpson clonality was calculated as the square root of Simpson's diversity index over productive rearrangements. As stored in TCRdb, this immuneACCESS dataset retains in-frame rearrangements with V and J assigned. A fraction of the clones does not appear; measured against another copy, unresolved V genes explain less than half of the discrepancy, and the remainder lacks a known reason. Clonal size and the V and J genes are those of that table, whereas D and trimming came from the DNA. The sample has roughly 230,000 clones on record, approximately 89% of them singletons. About 4.6% of the sample goes to the ten largest clones.

On this clone: There is no known antigen for this receptor. Sequence at one end of the junction differs from germline and may be a read error.

Sequences KGHDR (CDR1) and SFDVKD (CDR2) are obtained from the germline V gene. Taken from cysteine to phenylalanine, the CDR3 has 15 residues. Solely the CDR3 DNA is kept, with 45 bases framed from the first base. A second Seattle source provided samples from volunteer blood donors who had recovered from COVID-19. The collaborating institutions used their own protocols to collect whole blood in K2EDTA tubes. Collaborator samples were shipped for TCRbeta analysis as frozen whole blood, isolated PBMCs, or DNA extracted from either sample type. Study-wide conclusions, independent of this receptor: The quantity of clinical and demographic metadata differed by source and by participant and was supplied without curation.

Recombination joined TRBV24-1 with TRBJ2-1; TRBD1 lines up with 10 middle nucleotides. Sequenced input: peripheral blood. This TCR was recovered from a woman in her 40s who had recovered from COVID-19. The CDR3 loop reads CATSDPNPRDRGMVF. The DNA sequence is TGTGCCACCAGTGATCCTAACCCCCGGGACAGGGGAATGGTCTTC.